The rows below give T cell receptor beta chains drawn from one sample of a study of cytomegalovirus exposure and HLA in healthy donors. Sequencing was performed with immunoSEQ multiplex PCR; in TCRdb, only in-frame clones are kept and a portion is missing. This sample carries about 140,000 clones, around nine tenths of them seen once, and the ten largest clones take roughly 5%. The specimen was PBMCs. These receptors were taken from a woman aged 25 to 39 in good health and CMV-seronegative. CDR3s include the opening cysteine and the closing phenylalanine or tryptophan. Each record gives: D gene, clone size, J gene, V gene, CDR3 DNA, CDR3 protein. The D gene is left open where the match is weak. Clone sizes are given selectively: once, few, many, or a class where the clone is expanded.

>NA|NA|TRBJ2-7|TRBV5-1
TGCGCCAGCAGCCTACAGACTAGTTCAGGCTACGAGCAGTACTTC
CASSLQTSSGYEQYF
>TRBD1|NA|TRBJ2-7|TRBV6-6
TGTGCCAGTCTCCCCGACGCGGGACAGGACTCCTACGAGCAGTACTTC
CASLPDAGQDSYEQYF
>NA|NA|TRBJ1-2|TRBV5-1
TGCGCCAGCAGCTTGGTTCCGGGTCTCGACTATGGCTACACCTTC
CASSLVPGLDYGYTF
>TRBD2|NA|TRBJ2-3|TRBV28
TGTGCCAGCAGTCCGGGAGGGGTTGCCACAGATACGCAGTATTTT
CASSPGGVATDTQYF
>NA|NA|TRBJ1-1|TRBV21-1
TGTGCCAGCAGCAAAGCCATAGCTAGACAGGGATTCATGAACACTGAAGCTTTCTTT
CASSKAIARQGFMNTEAFF
>NA|NA|TRBJ2-4|TRBV2
TGTGCCAGCAAGGTACAGGGAACGGGAGCCAAAAACATTCAGTACTTC
CASKVQGTGAKNIQYF
>TRBD1|NA|TRBJ1-2|TRBV15
TGTGCCACCAGCGACCACCGGGACAGGGCTAACTATGGCTACACCTTC
CATSDHRDRANYGYTF
>NA|NA|TRBJ2-5|TRBV27
TGTGCCAGCAGTTGGCTCCCGGGTCCCCCGGGGGAGACCCAGTACTTC
CASSWLPGPPGETQYF
>TRBD1|NA|TRBJ1-1|TRBV9
TGTGCCAGCAGCGTAGACGGGGACAGACTAAACACTGAAGCTTTCTTT
CASSVDGDRLNTEAFF
>TRBD1|NA|TRBJ2-5|TRBV28
TGTGCCAGCAGTTCGGGACAGGGCCCACAAGAGACCCAGTACTTC
CASSSGQGPQETQYF
>NA|NA|TRBJ2-2|TRBV28
TGTGCCAGCAGTCCGAAACTGGCGGGACTGAACACCGGGGAGCTGTTTTTT
CASSPKLAGLNTGELFF
>TRBD1|NA|TRBJ2-1|TRBV18
TGTGCCAGCTCACGGAATATTGGGCAGGGGGAATCGGATGAGCAGTTCTTC
CASSRNIGQGESDEQFF
>TRBD1|NA|TRBJ1-2|TRBV30
TGTGCCTGGAGCCGTAGGACAGGGAAATATGGCTACACCTTC
CAWSRRTGKYGYTF
>NA|NA|TRBJ2-6|TRBV4-3
TGCGCCAGCAGCCCAGGGGGGCCTGGGGCCAACGTCCTGACTTTC
CASSPGGPGANVLTF
>TRBD2|once|TRBJ2-2|TRBV7-8
TGTGCCAGCAGCTCGACATCGGGGGGAACCGGGGAGCTGTTTTTT
CASSSTSGGTGELFF
>TRBD1|NA|TRBJ1-4|TRBV5-1
TGCGCCAGCAGTACAGGGACAGACAATGAAAAACTGTTTTTT
CASSTGTDNEKLFF
>NA|NA|TRBJ1-3|TRBV4-3
TGCGCCAGCAGCCAGACCATAGGACAGCGCTCTGGAAACACCATATATTTT
CASSQTIGQRSGNTIYF
>NA|NA|TRBJ2-3|TRBV18
TGTGCCAGCTCACCACCGGTTTCGACGGGAAACACAGATACGCAGTATTTT
CASSPPVSTGNTDTQYF
>TRBD2|NA|TRBJ2-3|TRBV7-9
TGTGCCAGCAGGAGTAAGCGGGAGGGCCCCACAGATACGCAGTATTTT
CASRSKREGPTDTQYF
>NA|few|TRBJ1-1|TRBV7-9
TGTGCCAGCAGCGCTTTTAGACAGTCCACTGAAGCTTTCTTT
CASSAFRQSTEAFF
>NA|NA|TRBJ2-7|TRBV19
TGTGCCAGTAGTCCCGGGAGCGCCTACGAGCAGTACTTC
CASSPGSAYEQYF
>TRBD2|NA|TRBJ2-5|TRBV2
TGTGCCAGCAGATCTAGCGGGCGCTGGGAGACCCAGTACTTC
CASRSSGRWETQYF
>TRBD2|NA|TRBJ2-7|TRBV7-9
TGTGCCAGCAGCTTAGCGACTAGCGGGGTCACTCTTACCTACGAGCAGTACTTC
CASSLATSGVTLTYEQYF
>NA|NA|TRBJ2-6|TRBV9
TGTGCCAGCAGCGTAGTTAGGGACATAGCGGCCAACGTCCTGACTTTC
CASSVVRDIAANVLTF